A single sample gave rise to the 32 T cell receptor beta chains below, sequenced in a study of spatial heterogeneity in lung cancer. The study, taken as a whole, reports: How many expanded intratumoral alpha and beta TCRs were present tracked the tumor mutation count, which was a count of nonsynonymous mutations.

TCRdb ran MiXCR on the 5' RACE reads and lists one entry per CDR3 protein. In the table there are 7,500 to 10,000 distinct CDR3 sequences, roughly 8.4% of which are singletons. Regarding time point: sample taken at primary tumor resection. No antigen has been identified for these receptors. Source: lung tumor tissue, taken at surgery. These receptors all stem from a male donor with early-stage non-small cell lung cancer.

The V call is TRBV28, the J call TRBJ2-3, with a possible D match to TRBD1 (5 bases). This CDR3 has 17 residues. Trimming shortened V by 4 bases and J by 0 bases, and 17 bases separated the two germline ends. Germline V gene data show CDR1 as MDHEN and CDR2 as SYDVKM. The CDR3 DNA reads TGTGCCAGCAGTTCCTACTCGACAGCCTCAAGCACAGATACGCAGTATTTT. Protein: CASSSYSTASSTDTQYF.

This clonotype was recorded at least ten times. The gene calls are TRBV5-6 and TRBJ2-1, with D possibly matching TRBD1 (6 bases). CDR1 SGHDT and CDR2 YYEEEE come from the germline V gene. The CDR3 spans 16 residues. Trimming took 1 base from V and 5 from J, leaving 16 bases between them. The CDR3 sequence: CASSLPSGDPDNEQFF. For the CDR3, the DNA is TGTGCCAGCAGCTTGCCCTCAGGGGACCCGGACAATGAGCAGTTCTTC.

This clonotype was counted at least ten times. The chain links TRBV12-5 to TRBJ2-7; 9 positions agree with TRBD1. The germline CDR1 and CDR2 sequences are LGHNT and FRNRAP. V lost 5 bases, J lost 3 bases, and 5 bases stayed unmatched. CDR3 length equals 14 residues. The CDR3 here is CASGRRDRDYEQYF. For the CDR3, the DNA is TGTGCTAGTGGTCGCCGGGACAGGGACTACGAGCAGTACTTC. Full variable domain (missing parts from reference TRBV12-5 and TRBJ2-7): DARVTQTPRHKVTEMGQEVTMRCQPILGHNTVFWYRQTMMQGLELLAYFRNRAPLDDSGMPKDRFSAEMPDATLATLKIQPSEPRDSAVYFCASGRRDRDYEQYFGPGTRLTVT.

This clonotype was recorded at least ten times. V and J are TRBV27 and TRBJ1-6, with a weak D call TRBD1 (5 bases). The CDR3 extends over 14 amino acids. The V gene lost 3 bases and the J gene lost 10 bases, with 13 bases spanning the gap. From germline, CDR1 is MNHEY and CDR2 SMNVEV (reference sequence). The CDR3 DNA reads as TGTGCCAGCAGTTTCGATGGGGCTGGATCACCCCTCCACTTT. It translates to CASSFDGAGSPLHF.

Only a few counts were recorded for this clonotype. This chain links TRBV5-4 with TRBJ2-2, with 11 bases that match TRBD1. This CDR3 has 16 residues. The V gene end was trimmed by 4 bases and the J gene end by 6 bases; junction bases not matched to a gene: 8. The germline V gene has CDR1 SGHNT and CDR2 YYREEE (reference sequence). The CDR3 sequence is CASSNRDRGGSGELFF. DNA of the CDR3: TGTGCCAGCAGCAACCGGGACAGGGGGGGATCCGGGGAGCTGTTTTTT.

This clonotype was recorded many times. The V and J genes are TRBV6-6 and TRBJ1-5; D uncertain. V was shortened by 2 bases and J by 5 bases, with 4 bases between the two germline ends. CDR3 length: 12 residues. Germline CDR1 reads MNHNY; CDR2 reads SVGAGI (reference sequence). CDR3 protein: CASSYRDQPQHF. The CDR3 bases are TGTGCCAGCAGTTACAGGGATCAGCCCCAGCATTTT.

This clonotype was picked up many times. The V call is TRBV20-1, the J call TRBJ1-2, with TRBD1 matching over 10 bases. Germline CDR1 is DFQATT and CDR2 is SNEGSKA (reference sequence). Trimming removed 5 bases from V and 5 bases from J; junction bases left unmatched: 2. The CDR3 totals 12 residues. The CDR3 here is CSALDRGYGYTF. The CDR3 region has the DNA TGCAGTGCTCTGGACAGGGGGTATGGCTACACCTTC.

This clonotype was detected a few times. The chain couples TRBV4-1 to TRBJ1-5, with D unresolved. The germline gives CDR1 MGHRA, CDR2 YSYEKL. Trimming took off 4 bases at V and 1 base at J, with 11 bases between the two ends. This CDR3 is 15 amino acids long. The CDR3 sequence is CASSLARESNQPQHF. The CDR3 DNA sequence: TGCGCCAGCAGCCTTGCAAGGGAGAGCAATCAGCCCCAGCATTTT.

In this sample, this clonotype turned up many times. J is TRBJ2-3 and V is TRBV28; TRBD2 might be the D (5 bases). V gave up 6 bases and J gave up 4 bases, with 14 bases separating them. The CDR3 has 14 amino acids. Looked up from germline, CDR1 is MDHEN and CDR2 is SYDVKM. In DNA, the CDR3 is TGTGCCAGCAGGTCGAACAGAGCGGCAGATACGCAGTATTTT. Translated, it gives CASRSNRAADTQYF.

This clonotype appeared many times. The CDR3 loop reads CASRRQGEDTQYF. CDR3 DNA: TGTGCCAGTAGACGCCAGGGGGAGGATACGCAGTATTTT. This chain joins TRBV19 and TRBJ2-3; 7 bases agree with TRBD1. CDR1 is LNHDA, CDR2 SQIVND, per germline (reference sequence). J gave up 6 bases and V 6 bases, and 6 bases lay outside the gene matches. This CDR3 region has 13 residues. The whole variable domain, remainder taken from reference TRBV19 and TRBJ2-3, is DGGITQSPKYLFRKEGQNVTLSCEQNLNHDAMYWYRQDPGQGLRLIYYSQIVNDFQKGDIAEGYSVSREKKESFPLTVTSAQKNPTAFYLCASRRQGEDTQYFGPGTRLTVL.

This clonotype was seen at least ten times. This chain connects TRBV20-1 to TRBJ1-2; no clear D gene. CDR3 length: 15 amino acids. The germline V and J ends were trimmed by 0 bases and 5 bases, with 16 bases remaining between them. Germline lookup yields CDR1 DFQATT and CDR2 SNEGSKA (reference sequence). CDR3 residues: CSARDSKVFAYGYTF. The CDR3 DNA is TGCAGTGCTAGAGATAGTAAGGTCTTCGCTTATGGCTACACCTTC.

This clonotype ranks as medium-sized. The V call is TRBV6-6, the J call TRBJ1-5; D unresolved. The germline V and J ends were trimmed by 6 bases and 4 bases, with 7 bases remaining between them. Germline V gene lookup returns CDR1 MNHNY and CDR2 SVGAGI (reference sequence). This CDR3 contains 12 residues. The CDR3 nucleotides read TGTGCCAGCAGCCCGTGGAATCAGCCCCAGCATTTT. This encodes CASSPWNQPQHF.

This clonotype was recorded many times. The rearrangement joins TRBV2 to TRBJ1-3; the match to TRBD1 covers 7 bases. Germline CDR1 reads SNHLY; CDR2 reads FYNNEI. Losses at the gene ends were 7 bases for V and 4 bases for J; bases not matched to a gene: 7. The CDR3 has 14 residues. CDR3 DNA: TGTGCCAGCACCATAGGGGGCGACGGAAACACCATATATTTT. This translates into CASTIGGDGNTIYF. Variable domain in full (rest from reference TRBV2 and TRBJ1-3): EPEVTQTPSHQVTQMGQEVILRCVPISNHLYFYWYRQILGQKVEFLVSFYNNEISEKSEIFDDQFSVERPDGSNFTLKIRSTKLEDSAMYFCASTIGGDGNTIYFGEGSWLTVV.

This clonotype was picked up many times. The chain uses TRBV5-1 and TRBJ1-3, with D unclear. CDR3 length: 15 residues. Germline CDR1 SGHRS, CDR2 YFSETQ. Trimming took off 0 bases at V and 4 bases at J, with 11 bases between the two ends. The CDR3 region has the DNA TGCGCCAGCAGCTTGGCCACTGGGAGAGGAAACACCATATATTTT. The encoded protein is CASSLATGRGNTIYF.

There are many counts of this clonotype. The rearrangement uses TRBV6-5 and TRBJ1-3; D is uncertain. The V end was cut by 6 bases, the J end by 4 bases, with 16 bases between. Germline CDR1 MNHEY, CDR2 SVGAGI. The CDR3 extends over 15 amino acids. CDR3: CASSPGVMGGNTIYF. The CDR3 nucleotides are TGTGCCAGCAGCCCCGGAGTGATGGGCGGAAACACCATATATTTT.

This clonotype has only a few counts. The J gene is TRBJ2-5, the V gene TRBV10-3, with 7 positions matching TRBD1. J lost 1 base, V lost 10 bases, and 12 bases had no gene match. The CDR3 extends over 15 amino acids. Germline values: CDR1 ENHRY, CDR2 SYGVKD. The CDR3 region is CASSSSGTAQETQYF. CDR3 coding DNA: TGTGCCAGCTCCTCGTCAGGGACAGCCCAAGAGACCCAGTACTTC.

This clonotype was counted between two and nine times. This sequence joins TRBV20-1 and TRBJ1-4; 7 positions match TRBD1. The germline gives CDR1 DFQATT, CDR2 SNEGSKA (reference sequence). Trimming cost V 1 base and J 7 bases; bases outside gene matches: 6. This CDR3 contains 14 residues. CDR3 residues: CSARVRQGSEKLFF. In DNA, the CDR3 is TGCAGTGCTAGAGTAAGACAGGGAAGTGAAAAACTGTTTTTT.

Judged by abundance, this clonotype is medium-sized. V usage is TRBV6-1 and J usage is TRBJ2-3, with 7 bases identical to TRBD2. Trimming cost V 7 bases and J 4 bases; bases outside gene matches: 8. From germline, CDR1 is MNHNS and CDR2 SASEGT. The CDR3 contains 14 residues. Here the CDR3 DNA reads TGTGCCAGCAAGCGGGGACTGCAGGCAGATACGCAGTATTTT. It is translated as CASKRGLQADTQYF.

This clonotype was detected ten times or more. The chain joins TRBV6-1 to TRBJ1-5, with 10 bases identical to TRBD1. V shed 8 bases, J shed 2 bases, and the junction held 9 bases outside the gene matches. CDR1 and CDR2 from the germline V gene are MNHNS and SASEGT. This CDR3 contains 16 residues. CDR3 nucleotide sequence: TGTGCCAGCTATCAAGGGGGGACAGGGGGCAATCAGCCCCAGCATTTT. It yields the protein CASYQGGTGGNQPQHF.

This clonotype was counted many times. The CDR3 loop is CASSTVSTNYGYTF. The CDR3 bases are TGTGCCAGCAGTACGGTGTCCACTAACTATGGCTACACCTTC. The V call is TRBV28, the J call TRBJ1-2; D ambiguous. Trimming took 5 bases from V and 0 from J, leaving 10 bases between them. The CDR3 loop spans 14 amino acids. Germline loops: CDR1 MDHEN, CDR2 SYDVKM.

This sequence joins TRBV29-1 and TRBJ2-1; D is unresolved. CDR1 is SQVTM and CDR2 is ANQGSEA in the germline V gene. V shed 5 bases and J shed 6 bases, with 11 bases lying between them. This CDR3 comprises 12 residues. For the CDR3, the DNA is TGCAGCGTTACGGACGGACCCAATGAGCAGTTCTTC. Its translation is CSVTDGPNEQFF.

There are many counts of this clonotype. J is TRBJ1-5 and V is TRBV24-1; D remains ambiguous. Germline V gene lookup returns CDR1 KGHDR and CDR2 SFDVKD. The CDR3 is 13 amino acids. V lost 3 bases, J lost 4 bases, and 6 bases lay in between. CDR3 nucleotide sequence: TGTGCCACCAGTGATGCGGCAAATCAGCCCCAGCATTTT. Translated, it gives CATSDAANQPQHF.

The V call is TRBV28, the J call TRBJ1-2; D uncertain. The V gene lost 2 bases and the J gene lost 7 bases, with 17 bases spanning the gap. The CDR3 is made up of 15 amino acids. Germline assignment: CDR1 MDHEN and CDR2 SYDVKM. CDR3 DNA: TGTGCCAGCAGTTTACTCCCCCCGGTCTCTAGTGGCTACACCTTC. Its translation is CASSLLPPVSSGYTF.

In this sample, this clonotype turned up many times. V is TRBV7-9 and J is TRBJ2-7, with D tentatively TRBD1 or TRBD2 (5 bases each). The germline CDR1 and CDR2 sequences are SEHNR and FQNEAQ (reference sequence). V lost 6 bases and J lost 5, with 11 bases in between. The CDR3 contains 12 residues. CDR3 nucleotides: TGTGCCAGCAGAACCGGGACCCACGAGCAGTACTTC. It is translated as CASRTGTHEQYF.

Judged by abundance, this clonotype is medium-sized. The chain joins TRBV24-1 to TRBJ2-3, with 7 bases that match TRBD1. CDR1 is KGHDR and CDR2 is SFDVKD in the germline V gene. V shed 8 bases, J shed 2 bases, and the junction held 3 bases outside the gene matches. CDR3 length: 13 residues. CDR3 nucleotides: TGTGCCACCATGGGACAGTACACAGATACGCAGTATTTT. Its protein product is CATMGQYTDTQYF.

This clonotype was observed many times. The chain employs TRBV6-1 and TRBJ2-1; either TRBD1 or TRBD2 may supply D (6 bases each). This CDR3 region has 14 residues. Germline V gives CDR1 MNHNS, CDR2 SASEGT. Trimming took off 6 bases at V and 5 bases at J, with 14 bases between the two ends. CDR3 bases: TGTGCCAGCAGGGAGGGGGGCCCTAACAATGAGCAGTTCTTC. It specifies CASREGGPNNEQFF.

This clonotype was observed many times. The rearrangement uses TRBV5-1 and TRBJ1-1; tentatively, D is TRBD1 (6 bases). Germline V lookup: CDR1 SGHRS, CDR2 YFSETQ. There are 16 residues in the CDR3. Deletions cut 4 bases from V and 1 base from J, with 17 bases between. The CDR3 DNA sequence: TGCGCCAGCAGCCCCGGGGGGCAGAGGAAGAACACTGAAGCTTTCTTT. As protein: CASSPGGQRKNTEAFF.

The V gene is TRBV29-1, the J gene TRBJ2-7; D unclear. The CDR3 contains 11 residues. From germline, CDR1 is SQVTM and CDR2 ANQGSEA. V lost 3 bases to trimming and J lost 0 bases, with 3 bases between them. The CDR3 nucleotides read TGCAGCGTTGAGGACTCCTACGAGCAGTACTTC. As protein: CSVEDSYEQYF.

The chain carries TRBV12-3 or TRBV12-4 and TRBJ2-1; D unclear. This CDR3 region has 14 residues. V lost 2 bases to trimming and J lost 4 bases, with 9 bases between them. The CDR3 bases are TGTGCCAGCAGTTTAACCGGACCGTACAATGAGCAGTTCTTC. Protein: CASSLTGPYNEQFF.

This clonotype was seen many times. The chain carries TRBV7-9 and TRBJ2-3, with 9 bases identical to TRBD1. CDR1 and CDR2 (germline): SEHNR, FQNEAQ (reference sequence). V shed 5 bases and J 9 bases; nucleotides not matched to a gene: 12. The CDR3 sequence is 15 residues long. The CDR3 loop reads CASSQQGASLKTQYF. DNA for the CDR3: TGTGCCAGCAGCCAACAGGGGGCCTCGCTCAAGACGCAGTATTTT.

This clonotype was detected many times. The J gene is TRBJ2-7, the V gene TRBV25-1; 8 bases fit TRBD1. The trim removed 8 bases at V and 0 bases at J, leaving 18 bases unmatched. The CDR3 runs to 18 residues. Germline lookup yields CDR1 MGHDK and CDR2 SYGVNS. This CDR3 reads CASVYGTGPFPISYEQYF. In nucleotides, the CDR3 is TGTGCCAGCGTATACGGGACAGGCCCTTTCCCGATCTCCTACGAGCAGTACTTC.

Many counts were recorded for this clonotype. The chain links TRBV7-9 to TRBJ2-3, with D uncertain. V was cut by 7 bases and J by 3 bases, with 8 bases left in between. The CDR3 sequence is 12 residues long. Germline values: CDR1 SEHNR, CDR2 FQNEAQ (reference sequence). The CDR3 loop reads CASTKATDTQYF. For the CDR3, the DNA is TGTGCCAGCACCAAGGCGACAGATACGCAGTATTTT.